A single sample is the source of the 22 T cell receptor beta chains below, sequenced in a study of cytomegalovirus exposure and HLA in healthy donors. The PCR had 60 Vbeta and 13 Jbeta primers. Sequencing used immunoSEQ multiplex PCR; TCRdb keeps in-frame clones, though not all of them. The data show around 140,000 clones, approximately 82% seen once. The sequenced sample was PBMCs. The receptor set was obtained from a man aged 25-45 years in good health and CMV-seropositive.

DNA for the CDR3: TGTGCAAGTCGCTTTGAGTACAGGGTGGGCGAGCAGTACTTC. Its translation is CASRFEYRVGEQYF. The rearrangement links TRBV12-2 to TRBJ2-7; the table assigns TRBD1, which was not confirmed against the DNA. TRBV12-2 is deemed a pseudogene. This CDR3 region has 14 residues.

This chain connects TRBV29-1 to TRBJ1-3, with unresolved D. The CDR3 runs to 14 residues. The germline gives CDR1 SQVTM, CDR2 ANQGSEA. Deletions cut 1 base from V and 2 bases from J, with 9 bases between. CDR3 sequence: CSVEVSTPGNTIYF. CDR3 DNA sequence: TGCAGCGTTGAAGTCAGTACACCTGGAAACACCATATATTTT.

This rearrangement joins TRBV7-2 to TRBJ2-1; the match to TRBD2 covers 12 bases. V dropped 5 bases and J dropped 4; count of bases not matched to a gene: 3. The CDR3 contains 15 residues. Per germline, CDR1 SGHTA and CDR2 FQGNSA. CDR3 sequence reads: CASSTSGGTYNEQFF. The CDR3 bases are TGTGCCAGCAGCACTAGCGGGGGGACTTACAATGAGCAGTTCTTC. Full variable domain (remainder filled in from reference TRBV7-2 and TRBJ2-1): GAGVSQSPSNKVTEKGKDVELRCDPISGHTALYWYRQSLGQGLEFLIYFQGNSAPDKSGLPSDRFSAERTGGSVSTLTIQRTQQEDSAVYLCASSTSGGTYNEQFFGPGTRLTVL.

The chain recombines TRBV7-2 with TRBJ2-7; TRBD2 aligns across 13 bases. Germline V lookup: CDR1 SGHTA, CDR2 FQGNSA. J was trimmed by 7 bases and V by 4 bases; bases with no gene match: 7. This CDR3 has 15 amino acids. CDR3 in DNA: TGTGCCAGCAGCTCTCCCGGACTAGCGGGGGTTGAGCAGTACTTC. This codes for CASSSPGLAGVEQYF.

The CDR3 bases are TGTGCCAGCAGTGGGACAGGGGGCACTGAAGCTTTCTTT. Amino acids: CASSGTGGTEAFF. The rearrangement uses TRBV6-1 and TRBJ1-1, with 10 nucleotides matching TRBD1. CDR3 length: 13 residues. CDR1 is MNHNS, CDR2 SASEGT, per germline. After removal of 4 bases from V and 4 bases from J, the junction contained 0 bases not matched to a gene.

This chain connects TRBV2 to TRBJ2-1; weak D call: TRBD2 (6 bases). The CDR3 sequence is 12 residues long. Germline CDR1 SNHLY, CDR2 FYNNEI. V was cut by 6 bases and J by 6 bases, with 9 bases left in between. The CDR3 protein is CASRGGFNEQFF. CDR3 nucleotides: TGTGCCAGCAGGGGGGGTTTCAATGAGCAGTTCTTC.

CDR3 nucleotide sequence: TGTGCCAGCAGATTACTAGCGGGAGAGGGGGGGGAGCTGTTTTTT. Encoded protein: CASRLLAGEGGELFF. This chain connects TRBV2 to TRBJ2-2; 11 bases are a match to TRBD2. Germline V gene sequence: CDR1 SNHLY, CDR2 FYNNEI. The CDR3 covers 15 residues. V gave up 6 bases and J gave up 8 bases; unmatched junction bases: 8.

The gene calls are TRBV13 and TRBJ2-5; TRBD2 is a possible D gene (6 bases). Trimming stripped 6 bases from V and 4 bases from J, with 21 bases between. Germline V lookup: CDR1 PRHDT, CDR2 FYEKMQ (reference sequence). The CDR3 length is 16 residues. CDR3 bases: TGTGCCAGCAGTAATGCATTGGCCCTCGGGGGAGAGACCCAGTACTTC. Amino acids: CASSNALALGGETQYF.

The genes are TRBV6-5 and TRBJ2-2; 7 nucleotides align to TRBD2. Per the germline V gene, CDR1 is MNHEY and CDR2 is SVGAGI. The CDR3 runs 12 residues. The J segment lost 5 bases and the V segment lost 8 bases, leaving 2 bases of the junction unmatched. Here the CDR3 reads CASGEGTGELFF. The CDR3 DNA sequence: TGTGCCAGCGGGGAGGGGACCGGGGAGCTGTTTTTT.

The chain has TRBV7-9 and TRBJ2-5; 13 positions agree with TRBD2. This CDR3 has 15 amino acids. The trim removed 5 bases at V and 4 bases at J, leaving 4 bases unmatched. From germline, CDR1 is SEHNR and CDR2 FQNEAQ (reference sequence). CDR3 sequence reads: CASSPRTSGRETQYF. In DNA, the CDR3 is TGTGCCAGCAGCCCGAGGACTAGCGGGAGAGAGACCCAGTACTTC.

The CDR3 nucleotides read TGTGCCAGCAGTGACAGGAGGGGAGACAATGAGCAGTTCTTC. Residues: CASSDRRGDNEQFF. The chain carries TRBV6-4 and TRBJ2-1; a weak D match, TRBD2 (6 bases). The germline gives CDR1 MRHNA, CDR2 SNTAGT. The CDR3 is 14 residues long. The V gene lost 2 bases and the J gene lost 5 bases, with 10 bases spanning the gap.

This clone was counted once. The V call is TRBV15, the J call TRBJ2-7; tentative D call: TRBD1 (5 bases). CDR1 and CDR2 from the germline V gene are LNHNV and YYDKDF (reference sequence). Deletions cut 5 bases from V and 6 bases from J, with 17 bases between. The CDR3 has 14 amino acids. The CDR3 region is CATSYRLGQGEQYF. CDR3 nucleotides: TGTGCCACCAGCTACCGTCTGGGGCAAGGCGAGCAGTACTTC.

About this clone itself: The same CDR3 arises from other DNA sequences in this sample as well. The J gene is TRBJ2-3, the V gene TRBV5-1; 9 bases match TRBD2. Trimming cost V 0 bases and J 1 base; bases outside gene matches: 3. This CDR3 has 16 amino acids. Germline V gives CDR1 SGHRS, CDR2 YFSETQ. CDR3 in amino acids: CASSLELAGGTDTQYF. As DNA, the CDR3 is TGCGCCAGCAGCTTGGAGTTAGCGGGGGGCACAGATACGCAGTATTTT.

The V and J genes are TRBV7-2 and TRBJ1-2, with 10 positions matching TRBD1. CDR3 length equals 15 residues. The germline gives CDR1 SGHTA, CDR2 FQGNSA. J lost 9 bases, V lost 1 base, and 8 bases had no gene match. CDR3 DNA sequence: TGTGCCAGCAGCTTAGGCGGGACAGGGGCCAGGAGCTACACCTTC. It codes for CASSLGGTGARSYTF.

The chain links TRBV27 to TRBJ1-4; 7 bases fit TRBD1. The CDR3 length is 14 residues. Germline lookup yields CDR1 MNHEY and CDR2 SMNVEV (reference sequence). V was clipped by 4 bases and J by 1 base; unmatched bases: 0. The CDR3 sequence is CASSWDRTNEKLFF. In DNA, the CDR3 is TGTGCCAGCAGTTGGGACAGAACTAATGAAAAACTGTTTTTT.

V usage is TRBV28 and J usage is TRBJ2-7, with TRBD1 matching 9 bases. Looked up from germline, CDR1 is MDHEN and CDR2 is SYDVKM. This CDR3 spans 14 amino acids. V gave up 6 bases and J gave up 10 bases; unmatched junction bases: 13. CDR3 sequence: CASSPDRGSRGQYF. As DNA, the CDR3 is TGTGCCAGCAGCCCGGACAGGGGAAGTCGGGGTCAGTACTTC.

The chain couples TRBV10-1 to TRBJ1-2; TRBD1 matches 9 bases. Germline lookup yields CDR1 WNHNN and CDR2 SYGVQD (reference sequence). J was trimmed by 8 bases and V by 2 bases; bases with no gene match: 9. This CDR3 is 15 amino acids long. CDR3 DNA: TGCGCCAGCAGTGAGAGTCGGGACAGGGTATACGGCTACACCTTC. Encoded protein: CASSESRDRVYGYTF.

This sequence joins TRBV27 and TRBJ1-1; 10 bases are a match to TRBD1. Germline CDR1 MNHEY, CDR2 SMNVEV (reference sequence). The J segment lost 4 bases and the V segment lost 4 bases, leaving 12 bases of the junction unmatched. The CDR3 is made up of 17 amino acids. CDR3 nucleotides: TGTGCCAGCAGTTCATCCGGGACAGGGGATAAGAGCACTGAAGCTTTCTTT. This translates into CASSSSGTGDKSTEAFF.

The chain uses TRBV28 and TRBJ1-4; TRBD1 matches 12 bases. This CDR3 has 15 residues. Losses at the gene ends were 6 bases for V and 7 bases for J; bases not matched to a gene: 6. Germline CDR1 MDHEN, CDR2 SYDVKM. CDR3 sequence reads: CASRGQGAEGEKLFF. In DNA form, the CDR3 reads TGTGCCAGCAGGGGACAGGGGGCGGAGGGTGAAAAACTGTTTTTT.

The sample holds a few counts of this clone. This sample also contains other DNA sequences that code for the same CDR3. The chain carries TRBV28 and TRBJ1-2; D possibly corresponds to TRBD1 (5 bases). Germline lookup yields CDR1 MDHEN and CDR2 SYDVKM. The ends were cut back, 2 bases at V and 8 bases at J, with 15 bases in the middle. The CDR3 runs to 14 residues. The chain's CDR3 is CASSLGLGGGGYTF. CDR3 DNA: TGTGCCAGCAGTTTAGGGCTGGGGGGAGGGGGCTACACCTTC.

This sequence joins TRBV7-2 and TRBJ1-2; 9 bases map to TRBD1. Looked up from germline, CDR1 is SGHTA and CDR2 is FQGNSA. J lost 3 bases, V lost 3 bases, and 11 bases had no gene match. The CDR3 has 17 residues. The CDR3 here is CASSLGPGQGQYYGYTF. In DNA form, the CDR3 reads TGTGCCAGCAGCTTGGGTCCGGGACAGGGTCAGTACTATGGCTACACCTTC.

The chain employs TRBV10-3 and TRBJ2-1; weak D call: TRBD2 (6 bases). CDR1 is ENHRY, CDR2 SYGVKD, per germline. The CDR3 is 15 amino acids. Between the trimmed V and J ends, which lost 7 bases and 4 bases, there was a span of 17 bases. The chain's CDR3 is CAIMRTGAGYNEQFF. CDR3 in DNA: TGTGCCATCATGCGTACGGGAGCCGGATACAATGAGCAGTTCTTC.